These T cell receptor beta chains were read from a single sample in a study of technical replicates of blood from a few donors. Only in-frame clones appear in the TCRdb table, and some are missing; sequencing was by immunoSEQ multiplex PCR. Found here are tens of thousands of clones, about 98% of them singletons; the top ten hold approximately 0.15%. Material: T cells isolated from PBMCs. These receptors came from a human donor in good health. The CDR3 runs from the conserved cysteine through the conserved F or W. A D gene is named only where the DNA matches it firmly. Clone size is stated in some rows and not others, as once, few, many or a class when expanded.

TRBJ1-5 | TRBD1 | TRBV4-1 | - | CASSEWGQGNQPQHF | TGCGCCAGCAGCGAGTGGGGACAGGGGAATCAGCCCCAGCATTTT
TRBJ1-2 | TRBD1 | TRBV27 | once | CASSSLDRAGYGYTF | TGTGCCAGCTCGAGTTTGGACAGGGCCGGCTATGGCTACACCTTC
TRBJ1-6 | - | TRBV14 | - | CASSQGGTTGMGNSPLHF | TGTGCCAGCAGCCAAGGGGGGACTACAGGGATGGGCAATTCACCCCTCCACTTT
TRBJ2-1 | TRBD2 | TRBV7-2 | - | CASRNPGLAGANEQFF | TGTGCCAGCAGAAACCCGGGGCTAGCGGGAGCCAATGAGCAGTTCTTC
TRBJ2-7 | - | TRBV27 | once | CASSRLSSGSWDEQYF | TGTGCCAGCAGTAGATTATCGTCCGGGAGCTGGGACGAGCAGTACTTC
TRBJ2-5 | - | TRBV4-2 | - | CASSPQRSLGVGETQYF | TGTGCCAGCAGCCCTCAACGCTCGCTAGGGGTTGGGGAGACCCAGTACTTC
TRBJ2-7 | - | TRBV5-4 | - | CASSPDNSYEQYF | TGTGCCAGCAGCCCGGACAACTCCTACGAGCAGTACTTC
TRBJ2-2 | TRBD2 | TRBV5-1 | - | CASSPATGGPNTGELFF | TGCGCCAGCAGCCCCGCGACGGGAGGGCCGAACACCGGGGAGCTGTTTTTT
TRBJ2-7 | - | TRBV27 | - | CASSLKLSGAIYEQYF | TGTGCCAGCAGTTTAAAATTATCGGGAGCCATCTACGAGCAGTACTTC
TRBJ2-3 | TRBD2 | TRBV7-9 | - | CASSYPGGAGSTDTQYF | TGTGCCAGCAGCTACCCCGGGGGGGCGGGGAGCACAGATACGCAGTATTTT
TRBJ1-1 | - | TRBV13 | - | CASSFGVGLEISSFF | TGTGCCAGCAGCTTCGGTGTTGGCCTAGAAATTTCGTCTTTCTTT
TRBJ2-5 | - | TRBV4-1 | - | CASSQDGGAGRYQETQYF | TGCGCCAGCAGCCAAGATGGAGGGGCAGGGCGGTACCAAGAGACCCAGTACTTC
TRBJ2-7 | TRBD2 | TRBV11-2 | - | CASSLPSGISYEQYF | TGTGCCAGCAGCTTACCTAGCGGGATATCCTACGAGCAGTACTTC
TRBJ1-4 | TRBD1 | TRBV19 | - | CASSASGTGSEKLFF | TGTGCCAGTAGTGCGTCCGGGACAGGGAGTGAAAAACTGTTTTTT
TRBJ2-5 | - | TRBV7-9 | - | CASSLMQVQETQYF | TGTGCCAGCAGCTTAATGCAGGTGCAGGAGACCCAGTACTTC
TRBJ1-1 | - | TRBV7-8 | - | CASSLVAGYLPIGYTEAFF | TGTGCCAGCAGCTTAGTGGCAGGGTATTTACCTATAGGGTACACTGAAGCTTTCTTT
TRBJ2-3 | TRBD2 | TRBV30 | - | CAWRIVAGGPSTDTQYF | TGTGCCTGGAGAATAGTAGCGGGGGGACCTAGCACAGATACGCAGTATTTT
TRBJ1-1 | - | TRBV7-9 | - | CASSSPPLQGRTHNEAFF | TGTGCCAGCAGCTCCCCTCCCCTACAGGGCCGGACGCATAATGAAGCTTTCTTT
TRBJ2-3 | TRBD1 | TRBV11-3 | - | CASSFLGQGARDTQYF | TGTGCCAGCAGCTTCCTCGGACAGGGGGCGCGGGATACGCAGTATTTT
TRBJ2-5 | - | TRBV29-1 | once | CSVVRGQETQYF | TGCAGCGTTGTTCGGGGACAAGAGACCCAGTACTTC
TRBJ2-3 | TRBD2 | TRBV28 | - | CASSSLLAGDIDTQYF | TGTGCCAGCAGTTCTCTTTTAGCGGGAGACATAGATACGCAGTATTTT
TRBJ1-3 | TRBD1 | TRBV19 | - | CATKRDRDFVSGNTIYF | TGTGCCACCAAACGGGACAGAGACTTTGTCTCTGGAAACACCATATATTTT